This TCR beta chain was sequenced in a study of human T cells and chemical hapten exposure. Overall study: Across samples, TCR yields varied, mostly owing to small differences in pooled library volumes.

From the RACE reads, TCRdb called clonotypes with MiXCR, one entry per CDR3 protein. The sample has about 180,000 distinct CDR3 sequences, 25% to 35% seen once; the top ten hold 2.9%. This clonotype was counted at least ten times. Its target is unknown. General study findings and limits: Following DPC sensitization, TCRs present above 1 in 1000 frequency showed no change. Expanded TCR counts at PT1 were positively correlated with the patch test score.

The V gene's germline CDR1 is MGHRA and CDR2 YSYEKL. This CDR3 region has 17 residues. Trimming pared 3 bases from V and 0 bases from J, leaving 12 bases between. The time point: pre-sensitization, week 0. Specified treatment: therapeutic diphenylcyclopropenone sensitization with weekly scalp DPC. The drawing of blood occurred before each patch test was applied. Sequencing used whole blood, obtained in connection with sensitization to the hapten diphenylcyclopropenone (DPC). The sequence derives from a woman in her twenties or thirties with alopecia areata. Some clones in this sample may be carry-over from other donors' samples. This chain links TRBV4-1 with TRBJ1-6; tentatively, D is TRBD1 (6 bases). CDR3 amino acids: CASSQIGGSSYNSPLHF. The CDR3 DNA reads TGCGCCAGCAGCCAGATAGGGGGGAGCTCCTATAATTCACCCCTCCACTTT.